This T cell receptor (beta chain) appears in the sequencing data of a study of graft-versus-host responses after intestinal transplantation. Study at large: Recipients obtained multivisceral, liver-intestinal, or isolated intestinal transplants. Findings of the study overall: Peak circulating GvH clone levels tracked with early post-transplant HvG declines.

Libraries were prepared by immunoSEQ multiplex PCR; TCRdb keeps only in-frame clonotypes and omits some of them. This repertoire shows about 94,000 clones, around 90% found once; its top ten account for more than 0.4%. CDR3 length equals 17 residues. V lost 4 bases, J lost 0 bases, and 7 bases stayed unmatched. CDR1 is MGHRA, CDR2 YSYEKL, per germline. This clone was counted a single time. What it recognizes is unknown. The sequences come from unstimulated CD8+ T cells sorted from spleen or lymph node cells, collected before intestinal transplant. This rearrangement joins TRBV4-1 to TRBJ2-5, with 11 bases lining up with TRBD2. The TCR originated in a human donor who received an intestinal transplant. The DNA for the CDR3 is TGCGCCAGCAGCCGCCGACCGGGACTAGCGGACCAAGAGACCCAGTACTTC. This translates into CASSRRPGLADQETQYF.